Described below is a single T cell receptor beta chain sequence and its context. The record originates from a study of blood T cell repertoires in COVID-19. The germline V gene has CDR1 LNHDA and CDR2 SQIVND (reference sequence). This CDR3 contains 15 residues. J lost 1 base, V lost 8 bases, and 11 bases had no gene match. In the authors' workflow: Cell counts per sample came from amplifying reference gene primers. Method: immunoSEQ multiplex PCR; TCRdb's copy keeps in-frame clones and lacks some. V and J calls and clone size come straight from that table; D and trimming were deduced from the DNA. The table lists approximately 74,000 clones, about 91% of them singletons, with 4.8% in the top ten.

The chain employs TRBV19 and TRBJ2-7; 7 nucleotides line up with TRBD2. Sequenced input: peripheral blood. The clonotype comes from an older woman with active COVID-19. CDR3 nucleotide sequence: TGTGCCAGTTCGTCCCCGGGAGGAATATCCTACGAGCAGTACTTC. This codes for CASSSPGGISYEQYF. The full variable domain, completed using reference TRBV19 and TRBJ2-7, is DGGITQSPKYLFRKEGQNVTLSCEQNLNHDAMYWYRQDPGQGLRLIYYSQIVNDFQKGDIAEGYSVSREKKESFPLTVTSAQKNPTAFYLCASSSPGGISYEQYFGPGTRLTVT.